These 28 T cell receptor beta chains were all obtained from the same sample, sequenced in a study of control samples from healthy donors and cancer patients (dated by TCRdb to about 2020). Library method: the immunoSEQ multiplex PCR assay. Sourced from immuneACCESS, this table was stored by TCRdb with only in-frame sequences that have V and J called. A share of the clones is absent; for the studies checked, an unresolved V gene accounts for under half, and the remainder has no known explanation. The sample table holds about 120,000 clones, of which roughly nine tenths were seen once. The top ten clones comprise 1.1% of the sample. Sequencing was performed on PBMCs. The source of these receptors is a woman between 50 and 59 years old with colorectal cancer.

The chain carries TRBV13 and TRBJ1-3; the D is unclear. The CDR3 has 18 residues. CDR1 PRHDT and CDR2 FYEKMQ come from the germline V gene (reference sequence). Deletions cut 4 bases from V and 3 bases from J, with 22 bases between. The CDR3 here is CASSSHPPNNEYGNTIYF. CDR3 nucleotides: TGTGCCAGCAGCTCCCATCCCCCGAATAACGAGTATGGAAACACCATATATTTT.

The chain links TRBV12-5 to TRBJ1-2; D is unresolved. The CDR3 spans 13 residues. The V end was cut by 2 bases, the J end by 8 bases, with 12 bases between. Germline V gene data show CDR1 as LGHNT and CDR2 as FRNRAP. In DNA form, the CDR3 reads TGTGCTAGTGGTTTGAAAGAGGCAAACGGCTACACCTTC. Translated: CASGLKEANGYTF.

This chain links TRBV6-5 with TRBJ1-1; D remains ambiguous. Germline V gene sequence: CDR1 MNHEY, CDR2 SVGAGI. Trimming took 5 bases from V and 1 from J, leaving 14 bases between them. This CDR3 spans 15 amino acids. CDR3 region: CASSPHPEENTEAFF. CDR3 DNA sequence: TGTGCCAGCAGTCCTCATCCGGAGGAGAACACTGAAGCTTTCTTT.

This chain connects TRBV27 to TRBJ2-7, with a weak D call TRBD1 (6 bases). CDR3 length: 15 amino acids. V was shortened by 0 bases and J by 5 bases, with 14 bases between the two germline ends. Germline loops: CDR1 MNHEY, CDR2 SMNVEV (reference sequence). CDR3 DNA: TGTGCCAGCAGTTTATCTGGTCAGGGGATGGACGAGCAGTACTTC. Translated: CASSLSGQGMDEQYF.

The chain's CDR3 is CASSRGAGSTDTQYF. As DNA, the CDR3 is TGTGCCAGCAGCAGGGGGGCGGGGAGCACAGATACGCAGTATTTT. The J gene is TRBJ2-3, the V gene TRBV7-6; D assignment may be TRBD1 or TRBD2 (6 bases each). The germline gives CDR1 SGHVS, CDR2 FNYEAQ. The CDR3 totals 15 residues. Between the trimmed V and J ends, which lost 5 bases and 0 bases, there was a span of 12 bases.

This chain joins TRBV24-1 and TRBJ1-5, with no clear D. Trimming took off 3 bases at V and 11 bases at J, with 10 bases between the two ends. Germline loops: CDR1 KGHDR, CDR2 SFDVKD. CDR3 length equals 12 residues. The CDR3 nucleotides are TGTGCCACCAGTGATGGAAGTGGGTCCCAGCATTTT. It encodes CATSDGSGSQHF.

About this clone itself: Germline and junction disagree at one end, which may indicate a read error. V and J are TRBV12-3 or TRBV12-4 and TRBJ2-7; the D call may be TRBD1 or TRBD2 (5 bases each). This CDR3 contains 12 residues. CDR3 residues: CASTYRRGDRTF. The CDR3 nucleotides are TGTGCCAGCACCTATAGGAGAGGGGACCGGACCTTC.

The chain carries TRBV9 and TRBJ2-2; D possibly matches TRBD1 or TRBD2 (6 bases each). In germline, CDR1 is SGDLS, CDR2 YYNGEE. Trimming took off 7 bases at V and 5 bases at J, with 9 bases between the two ends. The CDR3 extends over 12 amino acids. CDR3 region: CASRGLTGELFF. The CDR3 bases are TGTGCCAGCCGGGGGCTTACCGGGGAGCTGTTTTTT.

This chain links TRBV20-1 with TRBJ2-1; D unresolved. V was clipped by 5 bases and J by 10 bases, with 12 bases between them. Per the germline V gene, CDR1 is DFQATT and CDR2 is SNEGSKA (reference sequence). The CDR3 is 11 residues long. The CDR3 nucleotides are TGCAGTGCTGATAGAACTCACGAGCAGTTCTTC. This sequence encodes CSADRTHEQFF.

The CDR3 is CASSLDSTFTGELFF. The CDR3 nucleotides are TGTGCCAGCAGCTTAGATTCTACATTCACCGGGGAGCTGTTTTTT. V usage is TRBV11-2 and J usage is TRBJ2-2; no clear D. Looked up from germline, CDR1 is SGHAT and CDR2 is FQNNGV. Between the trimmed V and J ends, which lost 0 bases and 4 bases, there was a span of 9 bases. The CDR3 is 15 residues long.

V and J are TRBV5-1 and TRBJ1-1; TRBD1 is a possible D gene (5 bases). The CDR3 spans 13 residues. Germline-derived CDR1 and CDR2 are SGHRS and YFSETQ. V was trimmed by 5 bases and J by 11 bases, leaving 19 bases between them. The CDR3 reads CASRDRDGALAFF. CDR3 in DNA: TGCGCCAGCAGGGACCGGGACGGAGCCCTTGCTTTCTTT.

V usage is TRBV28 and J usage is TRBJ2-7; tentative D call: TRBD1 (6 bases). Germline loops: CDR1 MDHEN, CDR2 SYDVKM. V was pared by 5 bases and J by 2 bases, with 10 bases between. This CDR3 is 13 amino acids long. CDR3 sequence reads: CASSLQGAYEQYF. The CDR3 nucleotides read TGTGCCAGCAGTCTACAGGGAGCCTACGAGCAGTACTTC.

The chain is built from TRBV24-1 and TRBJ2-2, with TRBD1 matching over 7 bases. This CDR3 spans 15 amino acids. V shed 3 bases and J 4 bases; nucleotides not matched to a gene: 4. Germline CDR1 is KGHDR and CDR2 is SFDVKD. The CDR3: CATSDTRTGTGELFF. As DNA, the CDR3 is TGTGCCACCAGTGATACTCGGACAGGCACCGGGGAGCTGTTTTTT.

The chain joins TRBV2 to TRBJ2-4, with TRBD1 as a possible D gene (6 bases). CDR1 and CDR2 (germline): SNHLY, FYNNEI. CDR3 length: 16 amino acids. V was clipped by 6 bases and J by 1 base, with 16 bases between them. CDR3 in amino acids: CASRVGQGLAKNIQYF. In DNA form, the CDR3 reads TGTGCCAGCAGAGTGGGTCAGGGGTTGGCCAAAAACATTCAGTACTTC.

The genes are TRBV29-1 and TRBJ2-5, with D possibly matching TRBD2 (6 bases). The CDR3 runs to 12 residues. The germline V gene encodes CDR1 SQVTM and CDR2 ANQGSEA. The V and J ends lost 4 bases and 4 bases respectively, with 10 bases between them. The CDR3 DNA follows: TGCAGCGTTGCGGGGGAGGTAGAGACCCAGTACTTC. Translated, it gives CSVAGEVETQYF.

The chain couples TRBV30 to TRBJ1-2, with D uncertain. Germline V gives CDR1 GTSNPN, CDR2 SVGIG (reference sequence). V was clipped by 0 bases and J by 8 bases, with 13 bases between them. The CDR3 has 13 residues. This CDR3 reads CAWSVSRAEGYTF. CDR3 DNA: TGTGCCTGGAGTGTATCGAGGGCGGAGGGCTACACCTTC.

The V call is TRBV28, the J call TRBJ2-3, with D possibly called TRBD1 or TRBD2 (6 bases each). The V gene's germline CDR1 is MDHEN and CDR2 SYDVKM. Trimming pared 6 bases from V and 0 bases from J, leaving 19 bases between. This CDR3 has 17 amino acids. As DNA, the CDR3 is TGTGCCAGCAGGACCCTCGGAGGGACACAAAGCACAGATACGCAGTATTTT. It codes for CASRTLGGTQSTDTQYF.

The V gene is TRBV27, the J gene TRBJ2-7, with D perhaps TRBD2 (5 bases). V was pared by 3 bases and J by 1 base, with 10 bases between. The CDR3 totals 14 residues. CDR1 and CDR2 (germline): MNHEY, SMNVEV (reference sequence). The CDR3 here is CASSFGQRSYEQYF. CDR3 DNA: TGTGCCAGCAGTTTTGGTCAGCGGTCCTACGAGCAGTACTTC.

The rearrangement joins TRBV29-1 to TRBJ2-7, with TRBD2 as a possible D gene (6 bases). Per germline, CDR1 SQVTM and CDR2 ANQGSEA. The CDR3 length is 12 residues. With 5 bases removed from V and 3 bases from J, the gap between germline ends came to 11 bases. For the CDR3, the DNA is TGCAGCGTTACCGGGAGACTCTACGAGCAGTACTTC. Residues: CSVTGRLYEQYF.

The chain has TRBV5-6 and TRBJ2-1, with TRBD1 matching over 7 bases. Looked up from germline, CDR1 is SGHDT and CDR2 is YYEEEE. This CDR3 contains 15 residues. The J segment lost 7 bases and the V segment lost 1 base, leaving 8 bases of the junction unmatched. The CDR3 reads CASSLKRQGWNEQFF. Here the CDR3 DNA reads TGTGCCAGCAGCTTGAAAAGACAGGGTTGGAATGAGCAGTTCTTC.

The J gene is TRBJ2-7, the V gene TRBV5-1; 7 bases match TRBD2. CDR3 size: 16 residues. V was pared by 4 bases and J by 4 bases, with 14 bases of the junction left unmatched. CDR1 is SGHRS, CDR2 YFSETQ, per germline. The CDR3 DNA is TGCGCCAGCAGCCAAAATGCGGGAGCCGGCCTTTACGAGCAGTACTTC. Translated, it gives CASSQNAGAGLYEQYF.

The chain links TRBV5-1 to TRBJ1-1, with D maybe TRBD1 (5 bases). CDR1 is SGHRS, CDR2 YFSETQ, per germline. The CDR3 length is 14 residues. With 2 bases removed from V and 1 base from J, the gap between germline ends came to 9 bases. This CDR3 is CASSFSGTNTEAFF. The CDR3 nucleotides read TGCGCCAGCAGCTTTTCCGGGACGAACACTGAAGCTTTCTTT.

This clone was detected only once. The chain couples TRBV6-4 to TRBJ1-6; tentatively, D is TRBD1 (6 bases). The CDR3 contains 14 residues. The germline CDR1 and CDR2 sequences are MRHNA and SNTAGT. Trimming took off 5 bases at V and 7 bases at J, with 12 bases between the two ends. Written as DNA, the CDR3 is TGTGCCAGCAGTCCGGGGGCCCAGAATTCACCCCTCCACTTT. Translated, it gives CASSPGAQNSPLHF.

This rearrangement joins TRBV19 to TRBJ2-7; D ambiguous. The V and J ends lost 0 bases and 5 bases respectively, with 14 bases between them. From germline, CDR1 is LNHDA and CDR2 SQIVND (reference sequence). This CDR3 spans 15 amino acids. The DNA of the CDR3 is TGTGCCAGTAGTATAGAGCCGACGCGCCGGGACGAGCAGTACTTC. Amino acid sequence: CASSIEPTRRDEQYF.

The genes are TRBV28 and TRBJ1-2, with D possibly TRBD1 on 5 matching bases. The V end lost 6 bases, the J end lost 2 bases, and 16 bases lay between the germline ends. Germline values: CDR1 MDHEN, CDR2 SYDVKM. The CDR3 is made up of 15 amino acids. The CDR3 reads CASSPFRQTNYGYTF. In DNA form, the CDR3 reads TGTGCCAGCAGCCCCTTCAGACAGACAAACTATGGCTACACCTTC.

The chain is built from TRBV12-3 or TRBV12-4 and TRBJ1-5; D is unclear. The CDR3 contains 13 residues. Trimming pared 2 bases from V and 10 bases from J, leaving 12 bases between. In DNA, the CDR3 is TGTGCCAGCAGTTTAATGTCAGTTGTACCCCAGCATTTT. Translation gives CASSLMSVVPQHF.

V is TRBV5-8 and J is TRBJ1-2; tentative D call: TRBD1 (5 bases). The V end was cut by 5 bases, the J end by 2 bases, with 10 bases between. CDR3 length: 13 amino acids. Germline V CDR1 and CDR2: SGHTS, YDEGEE. The CDR3 bases are TGTGCCAGCAGTTCGACAGAGAACTATGGCTACACCTTC. Protein: CASSSTENYGYTF.

The genes are TRBV5-4 and TRBJ2-7; 10 bases match TRBD2. There are 14 residues in the CDR3. Germline V lookup: CDR1 SGHNT, CDR2 YYREEE (reference sequence). V was clipped by 4 bases and J by 7 bases; unmatched bases: 8. CDR3: CASSVSGGRGEQYF. DNA of the CDR3: TGTGCCAGCAGCGTTAGCGGGGGGCGTGGTGAGCAGTACTTC.